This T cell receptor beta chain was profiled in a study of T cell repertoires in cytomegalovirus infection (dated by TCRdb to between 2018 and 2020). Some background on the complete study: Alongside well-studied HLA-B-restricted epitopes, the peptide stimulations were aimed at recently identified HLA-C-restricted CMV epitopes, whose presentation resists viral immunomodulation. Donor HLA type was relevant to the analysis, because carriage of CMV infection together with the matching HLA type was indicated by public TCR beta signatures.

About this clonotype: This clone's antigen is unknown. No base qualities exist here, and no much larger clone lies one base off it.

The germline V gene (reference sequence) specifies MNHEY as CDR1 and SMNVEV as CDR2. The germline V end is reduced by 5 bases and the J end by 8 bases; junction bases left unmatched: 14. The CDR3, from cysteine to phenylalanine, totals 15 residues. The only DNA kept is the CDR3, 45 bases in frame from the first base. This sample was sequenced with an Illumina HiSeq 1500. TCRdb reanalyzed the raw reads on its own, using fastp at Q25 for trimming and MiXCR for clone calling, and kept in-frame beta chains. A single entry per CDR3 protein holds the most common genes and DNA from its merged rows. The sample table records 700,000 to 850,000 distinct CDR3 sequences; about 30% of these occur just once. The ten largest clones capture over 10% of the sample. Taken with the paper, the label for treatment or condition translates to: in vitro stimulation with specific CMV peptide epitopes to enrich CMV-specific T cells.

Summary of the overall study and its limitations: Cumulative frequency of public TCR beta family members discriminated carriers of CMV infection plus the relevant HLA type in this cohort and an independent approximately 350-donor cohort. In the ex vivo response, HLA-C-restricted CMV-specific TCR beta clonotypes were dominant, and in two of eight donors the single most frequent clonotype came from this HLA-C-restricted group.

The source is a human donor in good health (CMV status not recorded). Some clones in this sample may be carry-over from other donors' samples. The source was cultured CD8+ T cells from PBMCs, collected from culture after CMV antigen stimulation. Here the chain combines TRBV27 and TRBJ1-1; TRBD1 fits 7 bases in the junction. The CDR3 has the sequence CASSPAGTPGQEAFF. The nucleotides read TGTGCCAGCAGTCCGGCCGGAACACCGGGACAGGAAGCTTTCTTT.